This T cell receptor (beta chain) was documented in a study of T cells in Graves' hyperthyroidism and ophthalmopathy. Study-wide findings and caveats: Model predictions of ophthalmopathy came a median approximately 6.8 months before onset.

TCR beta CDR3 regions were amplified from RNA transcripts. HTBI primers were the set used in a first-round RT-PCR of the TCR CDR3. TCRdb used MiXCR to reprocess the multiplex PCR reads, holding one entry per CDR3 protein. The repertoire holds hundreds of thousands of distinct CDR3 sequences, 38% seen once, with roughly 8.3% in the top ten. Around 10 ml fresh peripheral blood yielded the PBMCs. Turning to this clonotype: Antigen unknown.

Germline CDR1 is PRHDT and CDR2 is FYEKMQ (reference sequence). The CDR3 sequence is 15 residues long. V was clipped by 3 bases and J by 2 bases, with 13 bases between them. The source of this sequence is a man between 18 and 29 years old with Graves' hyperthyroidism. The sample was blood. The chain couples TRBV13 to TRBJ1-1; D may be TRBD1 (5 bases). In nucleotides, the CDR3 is TGTGCCAGCAGCTTGTCTCTCAGGGATAACACTGAAGCTTTCTTT. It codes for CASSLSLRDNTEAFF. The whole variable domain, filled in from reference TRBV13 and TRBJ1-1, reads AAGVIQSPRHLIKEKRETATLKCYPIPRHDTVYWYQQGPGQDPQFLISFYEKMQSDKGSIPDRFSAQQFSDYHSELNMSSLELGDSALYFCASSLSLRDNTEAFFGQGTRLTVV.